These 17 T cell receptor beta chains share one sample of origin, sequenced in a study of shared T cell receptors in the human thymus. Here immunoSEQ multiplex PCR was the method, and the copy in TCRdb shows in-frame clones only, minus some. The sample lists some 700,000 clones, 70% to 90% occurring once. This sample also appeared in a second study, on human thymus T cells.

The sample taken for sequencing was thymocytes. The receptors stem from a girl less than two years old with a congenital heart defect.

This chain uses TRBV5-1 with TRBJ1-1, with D possibly matching TRBD1 (6 bases). CDR1 and CDR2 from the germline V gene are SGHRS and YFSETQ. This CDR3 region has 18 residues. Trimming removed 4 bases from V and 3 bases from J, with 25 bases in between. The CDR3 bases are TGCGCCAGCAGCAATACCCCTCAGGGGAGAGGGGCGTACACTGAAGCTTTCTTT. As protein: CASSNTPQGRGAYTEAFF.

CDR3 in amino acids: CASRRTSTDTQYF. The CDR3 DNA sequence: TGCGCCAGCAGACGGACTAGCACAGATACGCAGTATTTT. The chain couples TRBV10-2 to TRBJ2-3, with a tentative D call TRBD2 (5 bases). The V gene's germline CDR1 is WSHSY and CDR2 SAAADI. This CDR3 has 13 amino acids. The germline V and J ends were trimmed by 6 bases and 0 bases, with 7 bases remaining between them.

The chain is built from TRBV5-6 and TRBJ2-1, with a possible D match to TRBD1 (5 bases). CDR3 length: 16 residues. The ends were cut back, 7 bases at V and 9 bases at J, with 26 bases in the middle. Germline loops: CDR1 SGHDT, CDR2 YYEEEE. CDR3 region: CASDTFQGGVQGEQFF. CDR3 DNA sequence: TGTGCCAGCGACACTTTCCAGGGTGGGGTTCAAGGTGAGCAGTTCTTC.

This clone was picked up a small number of times. The chain joins TRBV19 to TRBJ1-3, with D maybe TRBD1 (6 bases). From germline, CDR1 is LNHDA and CDR2 SQIVND (reference sequence). The CDR3 sequence is 16 residues long. Deletions cut 6 bases from V and 0 bases from J, with 15 bases between. The CDR3 DNA reads TGTGCCAGTAGACTAAAATGGACAGACTCTGGAAACACCATATATTTT. Translation: CASRLKWTDSGNTIYF.

The V call is TRBV10-1, the J call TRBJ1-2; weak D call: TRBD1 (6 bases). The CDR3 has 13 residues. V lost 9 bases, J lost 0 bases, and 11 bases lay in between. Germline V lookup: CDR1 WNHNN, CDR2 SYGVQD (reference sequence). The CDR3 sequence is CASWTEPNYGYTF. For the CDR3, the DNA is TGCGCCAGTTGGACAGAACCTAACTATGGCTACACCTTC.

Regarding this clone: Different DNA sequences within this sample yield the same CDR3. This chain links TRBV4-1 with TRBJ1-6; no definite D call. The length of the CDR3 is 16 residues. The germline V and J ends were trimmed by 4 bases and 5 bases, with 15 bases remaining between them. The germline V gene encodes CDR1 MGHRA and CDR2 YSYEKL. The CDR3 coding sequence is TGCGCCAGCAGCCTACTGCCCGGGATAAATAATTCACCCCTCCACTTT. Protein: CASSLLPGINNSPLHF.

In its sample, this clone was seen once. CDR3 sequence: CASSHYPLRGYEQYF. The DNA of the CDR3 is TGTGCCAGCAGCCATTACCCACTGAGAGGCTACGAGCAGTACTTC. The V gene is TRBV7-2, the J gene TRBJ2-7; no clear D gene. Germline V gene data show CDR1 as SGHTA and CDR2 as FQGNSA. The CDR3 runs to 15 residues. The V end was cut by 5 bases, the J end by 3 bases, with 17 bases between. Full variable domain (remainder filled in from reference TRBV7-2 and TRBJ2-7): GAGVSQSPSNKVTEKGKDVELRCDPISGHTALYWYRQSLGQGLEFLIYFQGNSAPDKSGLPSDRFSAERTGGSVSTLTIQRTQQEDSAVYLCASSHYPLRGYEQYFGPGTRLTVT.

This clone showed up just a few times. The V gene is TRBV5-1, the J gene TRBJ2-7, with TRBD1 as a possible D gene (5 bases). The length of the CDR3 is 16 residues. Germline CDR1 reads SGHRS; CDR2 reads YFSETQ. Trimming took off 1 base at V and 4 bases at J, with 18 bases between the two ends. CDR3: CASSLMTDNLQYEQYF. CDR3 nucleotides: TGCGCCAGCAGCTTGATGACAGACAATCTCCAGTACGAGCAGTACTTC.

V is TRBV19 and J is TRBJ1-1; 7 bases align to TRBD1. The V and J ends lost 4 bases and 1 base, in that order; junction bases with no gene match: 15. The CDR3 is made up of 18 amino acids. Germline CDR1 LNHDA, CDR2 SQIVND (reference sequence). The DNA of the CDR3 is TGTGCCAGTAGTACAAAGGGACTTCCCCACAGGGGGAACACTGAAGCTTTCTTT. Protein: CASSTKGLPHRGNTEAFF.

J is TRBJ1-1 and V is TRBV7-2; TRBD1 agrees at 9 bases. The CDR3 is 17 residues long. Germline V lookup: CDR1 SGHTA, CDR2 FQGNSA. Germline trimming cut 1 base from V and 1 base from J; bases unmatched to any gene: 7. The CDR3 protein is CASSLGLGQGPNTEAFF. In DNA form, the CDR3 reads TGTGCCAGCAGCTTAGGTTTGGGACAGGGACCGAACACTGAAGCTTTCTTT.

This sequence joins TRBV28 and TRBJ2-5; 12 nucleotides match TRBD2. The CDR3 loop spans 16 amino acids. V was pared by 2 bases and J by 5 bases, with 6 bases of the junction left unmatched. Germline values: CDR1 MDHEN, CDR2 SYDVKM. CDR3 amino acids: CASSLGLAGGLETQYF. For the CDR3, the DNA is TGTGCCAGCAGTTTAGGGCTAGCGGGGGGGCTGGAGACCCAGTACTTC. Full variable domain (remainder filled in from reference TRBV28 and TRBJ2-5): DVKVTQSSRYLVKRTGEKVFLECVQDMDHENMFWYRQDPGLGLRLIYFSYDVKMKEKGDIPEGYSVSREKKERFSLILESASTNQTSMYLCASSLGLAGGLETQYFGPGTRLLVL.

This clone has just a few counts. The rearrangement uses TRBV6-5 and TRBJ1-5; 7 bases fit TRBD1. This CDR3 has 16 amino acids. V trimming: 0 bases; J trimming: 4 bases; junction bases outside the gene matches: 6. The germline gives CDR1 MNHEY, CDR2 SVGAGI. As DNA, the CDR3 is TGTGCCAGCAGTTACTCGGGGACAGCCGGGAATCAGCCCCAGCATTTT. It encodes CASSYSGTAGNQPQHF.

V usage is TRBV20-1 and J usage is TRBJ2-3; D unclear. Germline lookup yields CDR1 DFQATT and CDR2 SNEGSKA (reference sequence). Trimming removed 6 bases from V and 10 bases from J, with 14 bases in between. This CDR3 has 11 residues. The CDR3 sequence: CSASIPYAQYF. Written as DNA, the CDR3 is TGCAGTGCAAGTATTCCCTACGCGCAGTATTTT.

This clone has only a few counts. The chain recombines TRBV4-3 with TRBJ2-6; D gene unclear. CDR3 length: 14 amino acids. Germline V gives CDR1 LGHNA, CDR2 YSLEER. Deletions cut 2 bases from V and 2 bases from J, with 4 bases between. This CDR3 reads CASSQSPGANVLTF. CDR3 nucleotide sequence: TGCGCCAGCAGCCAAAGCCCTGGGGCCAACGTCCTGACTTTC.

The V call is TRBV5-8, the J call TRBJ1-5; D not certain. The CDR3 covers 15 residues. Trimming removed 10 bases from V and 2 bases from J, with 19 bases in between. Germline CDR1 and CDR2: SGHTS and YDEGEE. This chain's CDR3 is CAYSRGPGGNQPQHF. CDR3 sequence (DNA): TGTGCCTATTCGCGGGGTCCCGGGGGCAATCAGCCCCAGCATTTT.

The rearrangement links TRBV10-3 to TRBJ1-5; D gene unclear. Trimming took off 11 bases at V and 8 bases at J, with 22 bases between the two ends. Germline-derived CDR1 and CDR2 are ENHRY and SYGVKD. The CDR3 totals 14 residues. The CDR3 protein is CASQAGLPWEPQHF. The CDR3 bases are TGTGCCTCTCAGGCAGGCCTCCCTTGGGAGCCCCAGCATTTT.

The V call is TRBV11-2, the J call TRBJ2-1, with a weak D call TRBD2 (5 bases). The CDR3 contains 16 residues. Trimming removed 1 base at V and 2 bases at J, with 12 bases between. Germline V gene lookup returns CDR1 SGHAT and CDR2 FQNNGV. CDR3 sequence: CASSLVEGSTYNEQFF. In DNA form, the CDR3 reads TGTGCCAGCAGCTTAGTAGAGGGAAGCACCTACAATGAGCAGTTCTTC. The whole variable domain, filled in from reference TRBV11-2 and TRBJ2-1, reads EAGVAQSPRYKIIEKRQSVAFWCNPISGHATLYWYQQILGQGPKLLIQFQNNGVVDDSQLPKDRFSAERLKGVDSTLKIQPAKLEDSAVYLCASSLVEGSTYNEQFFGPGTRLTVL.